The clone carrying this T cell receptor beta chain was picked up many times. The antigen is not known. This sample was taken from a study of breast tumors, draining lymph nodes, adjacent tissues. Study-wide findings and caveats: The lymph node origin of tumor T cells was framed as consistent with a hypothesis, not demonstrated.

TCRdb recomputed calls from the multiplex PCR reads with MiXCR, one row per CDR3 protein. This table has 200,000 to 250,000 distinct CDR3 sequences, around 35% appearing once. Breast cancer patients provided tissue from their axillary draining lymph nodes. The receptor was derived from a female donor with breast cancer. Some clones in this sample may be carry-over from other donors' samples. Specimen: axillary lymph node tissue.

The CDR3 loop is CASSQATGGYGYTF. For the CDR3, the DNA is TGTGCCAGCAGCCAAGCCACAGGGGGCTATGGCTACACCTTC. This rearrangement joins TRBV14 to TRBJ1-2, with 8 nucleotides matching TRBD1. This CDR3 comprises 14 residues. V dropped 1 base and J dropped 4; count of bases not matched to a gene: 2. Germline CDR1 and CDR2: SGHDN and FVKESK.